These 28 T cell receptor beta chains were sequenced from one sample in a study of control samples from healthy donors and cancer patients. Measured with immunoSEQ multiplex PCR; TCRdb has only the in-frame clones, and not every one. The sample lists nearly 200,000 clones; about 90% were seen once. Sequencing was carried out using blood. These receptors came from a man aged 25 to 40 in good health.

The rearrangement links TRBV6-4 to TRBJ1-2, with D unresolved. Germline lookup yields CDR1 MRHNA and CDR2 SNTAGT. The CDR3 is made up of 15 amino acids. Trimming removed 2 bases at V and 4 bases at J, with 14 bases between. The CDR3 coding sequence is TGTGCCAGCAGTGACGAAACTAGACAAGCCTATGGCTACACCTTC. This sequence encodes CASSDETRQAYGYTF.

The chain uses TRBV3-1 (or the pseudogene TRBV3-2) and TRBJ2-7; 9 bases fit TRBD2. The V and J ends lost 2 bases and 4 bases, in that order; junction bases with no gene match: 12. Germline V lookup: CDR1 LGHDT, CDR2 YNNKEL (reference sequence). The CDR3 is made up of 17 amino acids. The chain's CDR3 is CASSQTGSAGGRYEQYF. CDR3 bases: TGTGCCAGCAGCCAAACAGGCTCAGCGGGGGGCCGGTACGAGCAGTACTTC.

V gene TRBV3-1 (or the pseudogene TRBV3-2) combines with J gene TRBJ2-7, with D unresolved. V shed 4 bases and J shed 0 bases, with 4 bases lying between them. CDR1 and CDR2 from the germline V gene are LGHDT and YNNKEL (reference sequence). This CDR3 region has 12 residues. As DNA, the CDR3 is TGTGCCAGCAGCCTTAGCTCCTACGAGCAGTACTTC. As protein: CASSLSSYEQYF.

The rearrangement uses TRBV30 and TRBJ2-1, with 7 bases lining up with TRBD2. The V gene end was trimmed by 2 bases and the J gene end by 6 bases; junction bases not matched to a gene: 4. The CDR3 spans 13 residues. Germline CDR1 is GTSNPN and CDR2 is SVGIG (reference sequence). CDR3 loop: CAWSPRTSNEQFF. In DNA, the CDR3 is TGTGCCTGGAGTCCCAGGACTAGCAATGAGCAGTTCTTC.

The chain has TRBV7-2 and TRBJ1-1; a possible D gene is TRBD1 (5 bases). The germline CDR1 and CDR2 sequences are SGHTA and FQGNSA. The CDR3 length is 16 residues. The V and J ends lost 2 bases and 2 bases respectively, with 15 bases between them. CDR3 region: CASSLSRPGQNTEAFF. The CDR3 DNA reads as TGTGCCAGCAGCTTAAGTCGACCTGGACAAAACACTGAAGCTTTCTTT.

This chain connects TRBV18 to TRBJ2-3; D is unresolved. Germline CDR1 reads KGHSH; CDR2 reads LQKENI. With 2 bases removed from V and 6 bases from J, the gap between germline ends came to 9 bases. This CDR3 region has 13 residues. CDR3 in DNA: TGTGCCAGCTCACCATACGTTGCGGATACGCAGTATTTT. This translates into CASSPYVADTQYF.

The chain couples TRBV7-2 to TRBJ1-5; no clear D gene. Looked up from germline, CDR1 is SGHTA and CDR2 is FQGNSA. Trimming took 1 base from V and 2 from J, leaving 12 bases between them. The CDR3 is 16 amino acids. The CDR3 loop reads CASSLDLVIGNQPQHF. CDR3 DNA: TGTGCCAGCAGCTTAGATCTAGTAATAGGCAATCAGCCCCAGCATTTT.

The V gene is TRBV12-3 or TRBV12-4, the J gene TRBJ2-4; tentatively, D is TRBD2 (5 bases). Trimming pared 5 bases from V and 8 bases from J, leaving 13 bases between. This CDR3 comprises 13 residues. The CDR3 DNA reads TGTGCCAGCAGTGCCGGGAATACGGACATTCAGTACTTC. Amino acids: CASSAGNTDIQYF.

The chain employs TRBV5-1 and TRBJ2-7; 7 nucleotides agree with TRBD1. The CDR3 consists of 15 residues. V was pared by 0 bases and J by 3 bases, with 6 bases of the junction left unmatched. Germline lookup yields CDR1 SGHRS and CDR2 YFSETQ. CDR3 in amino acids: CASSLVTGTVYEQYF. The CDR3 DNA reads TGCGCCAGCAGCTTGGTTACAGGGACAGTCTACGAGCAGTACTTC.

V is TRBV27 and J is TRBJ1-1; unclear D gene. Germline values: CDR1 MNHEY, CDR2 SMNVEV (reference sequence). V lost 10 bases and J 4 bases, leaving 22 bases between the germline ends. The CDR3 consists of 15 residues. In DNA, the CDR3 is TGTGCCACCCAACCCCGCTGGGGTAAGGGCACTGAAGCTTTCTTT. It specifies CATQPRWGKGTEAFF.

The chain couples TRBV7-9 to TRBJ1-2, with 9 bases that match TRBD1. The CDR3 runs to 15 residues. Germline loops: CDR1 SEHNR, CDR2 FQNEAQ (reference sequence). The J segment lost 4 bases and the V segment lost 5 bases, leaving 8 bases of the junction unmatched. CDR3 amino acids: CASSPRTGELYGYTF. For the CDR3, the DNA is TGTGCCAGCAGCCCCCGGACAGGGGAACTCTATGGCTACACCTTC.

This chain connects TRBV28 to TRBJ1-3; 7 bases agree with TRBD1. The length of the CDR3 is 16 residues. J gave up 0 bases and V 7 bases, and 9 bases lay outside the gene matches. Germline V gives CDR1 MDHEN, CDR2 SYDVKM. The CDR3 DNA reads TGTGCCAGCAATGCACAGGGGTTCAGCTCTGGAAACACCATATATTTT. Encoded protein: CASNAQGFSSGNTIYF.

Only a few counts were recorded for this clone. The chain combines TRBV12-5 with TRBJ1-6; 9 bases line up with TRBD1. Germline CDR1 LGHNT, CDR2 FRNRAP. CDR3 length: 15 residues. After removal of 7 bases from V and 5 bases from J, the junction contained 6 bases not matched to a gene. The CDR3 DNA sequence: TGTGCTAGTGCCATGGGACAGGGAAATAATTCACCCCTCCACTTT. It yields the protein CASAMGQGNNSPLHF.

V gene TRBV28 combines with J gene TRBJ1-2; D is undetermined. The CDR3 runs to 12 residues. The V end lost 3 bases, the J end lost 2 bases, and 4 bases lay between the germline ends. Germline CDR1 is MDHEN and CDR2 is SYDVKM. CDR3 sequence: CASSFGNYGYTF. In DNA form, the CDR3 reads TGTGCCAGCAGTTTTGGCAACTATGGCTACACCTTC.

CDR3 nucleotide sequence: TGCGCCAGCAGCTTGGCGGGGAATTCACCCCTCCACTTT. It yields the protein CASSLAGNSPLHF. The chain uses TRBV5-1 and TRBJ1-6; D gene ambiguous. CDR1 and CDR2 from the germline V gene are SGHRS and YFSETQ. V dropped 0 bases and J dropped 7 bases, with 5 bases sitting between them. This CDR3 has 13 residues.

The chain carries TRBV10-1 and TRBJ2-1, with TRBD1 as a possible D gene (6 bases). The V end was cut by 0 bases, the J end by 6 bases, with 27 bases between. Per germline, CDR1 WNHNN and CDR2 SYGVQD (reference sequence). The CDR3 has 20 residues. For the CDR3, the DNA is TGCGCCAGCAGTGAGTCGACTCTGGGCAGGGGAAGGCAGAGTCGCAATGAGCAGTTCTTC. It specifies CASSESTLGRGRQSRNEQFF.

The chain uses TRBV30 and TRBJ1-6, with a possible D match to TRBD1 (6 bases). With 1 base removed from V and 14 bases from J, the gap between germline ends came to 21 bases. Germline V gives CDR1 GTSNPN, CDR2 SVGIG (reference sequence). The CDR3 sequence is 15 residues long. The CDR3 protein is CAWSGTVTGNSALHF. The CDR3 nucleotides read TGTGCCTGGAGTGGGACAGTTACAGGGAATTCGGCCCTCCACTTT.

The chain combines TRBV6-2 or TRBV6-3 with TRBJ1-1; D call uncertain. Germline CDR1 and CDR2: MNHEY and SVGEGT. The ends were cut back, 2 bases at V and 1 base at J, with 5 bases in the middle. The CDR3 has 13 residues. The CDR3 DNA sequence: TGTGCCAGCAGTTACATGGGGAACACTGAAGCTTTCTTT. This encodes CASSYMGNTEAFF.

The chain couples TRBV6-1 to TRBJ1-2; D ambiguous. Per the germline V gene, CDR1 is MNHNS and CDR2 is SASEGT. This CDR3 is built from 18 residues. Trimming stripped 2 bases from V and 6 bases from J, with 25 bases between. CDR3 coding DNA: TGTGCCAGCAGTGAAACATTGGTGGCCAGAGCAGGATACGATGGCTACACCTTC. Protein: CASSETLVARAGYDGYTF.

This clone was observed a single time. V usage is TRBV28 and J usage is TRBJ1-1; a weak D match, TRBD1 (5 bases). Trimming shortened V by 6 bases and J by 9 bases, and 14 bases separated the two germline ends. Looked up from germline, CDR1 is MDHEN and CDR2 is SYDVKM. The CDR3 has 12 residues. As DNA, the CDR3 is TGTGCCAGCAGACAAGACGGGGGGAAAGCTTTCTTT. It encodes CASRQDGGKAFF. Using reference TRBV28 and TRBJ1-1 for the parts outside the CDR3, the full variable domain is DVKVTQSSRYLVKRTGEKVFLECVQDMDHENMFWYRQDPGLGLRLIYFSYDVKMKEKGDIPEGYSVSREKKERFSLILESASTNQTSMYLCASRQDGGKAFFGQGTRLTVV.

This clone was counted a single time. The CDR3 coding sequence is TGCAGCGTTGGGAGGACAGCGAACAACTATGGCTACACCTTC. It encodes CSVGRTANNYGYTF. The chain links TRBV29-1 to TRBJ1-2; D may be TRBD1 (6 bases). Germline CDR1 reads SQVTM; CDR2 reads ANQGSEA. This CDR3 spans 14 amino acids. V was pared by 4 bases and J by 2 bases, with 14 bases between.

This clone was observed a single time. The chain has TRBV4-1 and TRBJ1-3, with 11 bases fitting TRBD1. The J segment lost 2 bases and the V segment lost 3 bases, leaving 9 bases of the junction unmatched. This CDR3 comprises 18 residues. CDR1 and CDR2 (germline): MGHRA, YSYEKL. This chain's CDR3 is CASSQKHPGQGAGNTIYF. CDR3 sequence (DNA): TGCGCCAGCAGCCAGAAACATCCGGGACAGGGGGCTGGAAACACCATATATTTT.

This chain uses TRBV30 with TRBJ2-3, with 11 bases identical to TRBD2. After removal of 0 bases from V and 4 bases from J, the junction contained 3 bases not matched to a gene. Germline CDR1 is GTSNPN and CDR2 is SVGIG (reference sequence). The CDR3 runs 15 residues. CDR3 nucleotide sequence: TGTGCCTGGAGTGTAGCACTAGCGGGGGCAGATACGCAGTATTTT. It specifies CAWSVALAGADTQYF. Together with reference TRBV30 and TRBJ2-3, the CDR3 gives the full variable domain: SQTIHQWPATLVQPVGSPLSLECTVEGTSNPNLYWYRQAAGRGLQLLFYSVGIGQISSEVPQNLSASRPQDRQFILSSKKLLLSDSGFYLCAWSVALAGADTQYFGPGTRLTVL.

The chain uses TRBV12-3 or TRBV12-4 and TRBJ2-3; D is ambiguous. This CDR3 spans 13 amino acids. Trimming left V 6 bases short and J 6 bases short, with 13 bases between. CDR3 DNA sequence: TGTGCCAGCAGGGACGCCATAATCGATACGCAGTATTTT. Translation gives CASRDAIIDTQYF.

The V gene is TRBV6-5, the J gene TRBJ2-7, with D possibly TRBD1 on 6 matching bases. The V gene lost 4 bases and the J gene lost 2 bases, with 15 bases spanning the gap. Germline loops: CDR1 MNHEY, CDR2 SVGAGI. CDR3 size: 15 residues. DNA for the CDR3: TGTGCCAGCAGTTGGTTGCAGGGGCGTACCTACGAGCAGTACTTC. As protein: CASSWLQGRTYEQYF.

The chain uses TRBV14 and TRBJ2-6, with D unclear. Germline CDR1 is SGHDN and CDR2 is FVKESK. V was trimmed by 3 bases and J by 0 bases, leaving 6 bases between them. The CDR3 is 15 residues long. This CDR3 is CASSQLFSGANVLTF. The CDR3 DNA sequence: TGTGCCAGCAGCCAGTTATTCTCTGGGGCCAACGTCCTGACTTTC.

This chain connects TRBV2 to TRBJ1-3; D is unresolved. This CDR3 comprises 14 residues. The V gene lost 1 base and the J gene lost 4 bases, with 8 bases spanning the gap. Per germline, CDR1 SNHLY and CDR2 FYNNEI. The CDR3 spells CASSEDGSGNTIYF. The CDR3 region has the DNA TGTGCCAGCAGTGAAGACGGTAGCGGAAACACCATATATTTT.

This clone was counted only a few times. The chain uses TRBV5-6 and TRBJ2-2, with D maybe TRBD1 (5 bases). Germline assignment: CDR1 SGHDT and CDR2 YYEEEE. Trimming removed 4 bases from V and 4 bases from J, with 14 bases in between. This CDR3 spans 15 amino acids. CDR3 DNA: TGTGCCAGCAGCGAAAGGGGTCCTACCACCGGGGAGCTGTTTTTT. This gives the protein CASSERGPTTGELFF.